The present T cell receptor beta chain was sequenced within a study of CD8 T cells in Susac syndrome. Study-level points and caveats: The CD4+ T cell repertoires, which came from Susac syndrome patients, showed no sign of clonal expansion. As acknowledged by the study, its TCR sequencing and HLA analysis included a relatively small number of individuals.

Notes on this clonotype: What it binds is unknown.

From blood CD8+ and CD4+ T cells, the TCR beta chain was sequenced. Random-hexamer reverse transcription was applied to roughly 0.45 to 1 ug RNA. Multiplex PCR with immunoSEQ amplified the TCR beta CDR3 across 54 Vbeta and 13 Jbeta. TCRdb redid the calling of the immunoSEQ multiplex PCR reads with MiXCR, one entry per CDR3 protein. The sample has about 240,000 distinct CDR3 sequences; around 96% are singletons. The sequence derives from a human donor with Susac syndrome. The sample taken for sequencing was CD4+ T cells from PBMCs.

The CDR3 reads CAWKIRGDTEAFF. The DNA for the CDR3 is TGTGCCTGGAAGATTAGGGGGGACACTGAAGCTTTCTTT. The chain joins TRBV30 to TRBJ1-1, with TRBD1 as a possible D gene (6 bases). V was trimmed by 4 bases and J by 3 bases, leaving 12 bases between them. The CDR3 consists of 13 residues. Germline V lookup: CDR1 GTSNPN, CDR2 SVGIG (reference sequence).